The source of this T cell receptor (beta chain) is a study of control samples from healthy donors and cancer patients. TCRdb keeps only in-frame clones here, not all; method: immunoSEQ multiplex PCR. Among 100,000 to 120,000 clones, 70% to 85% were seen once, and the ten largest hold under 8.5%. A note on this clone: This CDR3 is also generated by other DNA sequences in the sample.

Sequencing was done on a sample of blood. The source is a man between 18 and 29 years old in good health.

The CDR3 nucleotides read TGCGCCAGCAGCTTGGAGGGGAGCAATCAGCCCCAGCATTTT. Translated: CASSLEGSNQPQHF. V gene TRBV5-1 combines with J gene TRBJ1-5; tentatively, D is TRBD1 (5 bases). The length of the CDR3 is 14 residues. V lost 0 bases and J 1 base, leaving 5 bases between the germline ends. Germline CDR1 is SGHRS and CDR2 is YFSETQ.